The sequence of this TCR beta chain was determined in a study of early T cells in non-severe SARS-CoV-2 infection. One entry per CDR3 protein results from TCRdb running MiXCR on the 5' RACE reads. The table shows about 79,000 distinct CDR3 sequences, with approximately 13% occurring only once. The CDR3 spans 12 residues. The V gene's germline CDR1 is SGHAT and CDR2 FQNNGV. The ends were cut back, 2 bases at V and 2 bases at J, with 3 bases in the middle. This clonotype was counted many times. Specimen: whole blood. The origin of this receptor is an adult who was a healthcare worker with PCR-confirmed SARS-CoV-2 infection or an uninfected control (not recorded which). The genes are TRBV11-2 and TRBJ1-2; D not certain. The CDR3, as DNA: TGTGCCAGCAGCTTAACAAACTATGGCTACACCTTC. Translation: CASSLTNYGYTF. The variable domain in full, with the rest retrieved from reference TRBV11-2 and TRBJ1-2, is EAGVAQSPRYKIIEKRQSVAFWCNPISGHATLYWYQQILGQGPKLLIQFQNNGVVDDSQLPKDRFSAERLKGVDSTLKIQPAKLEDSAVYLCASSLTNYGYTFGSGTRLTVV.